Presented here are 14 T cell receptor beta chains from one specimen sequenced in a study of PD-1 blockade in classical Hodgkin lymphoma. Every patient was affected by relapse after autologous stem cell transplantation, while exposure to brentuximab vedotin was not uniform. Assay used: immunoSEQ multiplex PCR; TCRdb lists only in-frame clones, some missing. The table lists approximately 4,300 clones, 55% to 65% of them singletons, with around 33% in the top ten. The sequenced sample was peripheral blood mononuclear cells (PBMCs), obtained at baseline. All receptors derive from a human donor with classical Hodgkin lymphoma.

The rearrangement joins TRBV19 to TRBJ1-1; D is perhaps TRBD1 (5 bases). From germline, CDR1 is LNHDA and CDR2 SQIVND (reference sequence). CDR3 size: 18 residues. Trimming cost V 5 bases and J 3 bases, with 25 bases left between them. CDR3 sequence (DNA): TGTGCCAGTAGTTTCCCTGGGGACCCGCCAGGAGAGGACACTGAAGCTTTCTTT. Translated: CASSFPGDPPGEDTEAFF.

The chain joins TRBV29-1 to TRBJ1-1; D gene ambiguous. The germline V gene encodes CDR1 SQVTM and CDR2 ANQGSEA. This CDR3 is 14 amino acids long. V gave up 6 bases and J gave up 1 base, with 15 bases separating them. CDR3 DNA sequence: TGCAGCGTCGCCCCGCGGGTGAAGAACACTGAAGCTTTCTTT. Translated, it gives CSVAPRVKNTEAFF.

The chain carries TRBV5-6 and TRBJ1-2; the match to TRBD1 covers 10 bases. With V trimmed by 4 bases and J by 4 bases, 7 bases remained unmatched. The germline V gene encodes CDR1 SGHDT and CDR2 YYEEEE. CDR3 size: 15 residues. The CDR3 bases are TGTGCCAGCAGCCCCGACAGGGGGCTTACCTATGGCTACACCTTC. The encoded protein is CASSPDRGLTYGYTF.

The J gene is TRBJ2-7, the V gene TRBV5-1, with 9 positions matching TRBD1. Trimming at V came to 3 bases and at J to 6 bases, leaving 4 bases not matched to a gene. The CDR3 runs 13 residues. Germline CDR1 and CDR2: SGHRS and YFSETQ. The CDR3 loop is CASSWTGAGEQYF. In nucleotides, the CDR3 is TGCGCCAGCAGCTGGACAGGGGCCGGCGAGCAGTACTTC.

The chain couples TRBV5-6 to TRBJ1-4; D remains unclear. CDR3 size: 14 residues. Trimming took 4 bases from V and 4 from J, leaving 11 bases between them. Germline CDR1 SGHDT, CDR2 YYEEEE. The CDR3 nucleotides read TGTGCCAGCAGCCTAAGGTCGCGTAATGAAAAACTGTTTTTT. Protein product: CASSLRSRNEKLFF.

The chain employs TRBV7-3 and TRBJ2-7; TRBD2 matches 12 bases. V lost 2 bases to trimming and J lost 6 bases; unmatched junction nucleotides: 17. The CDR3 consists of 19 residues. From germline, CDR1 is SGHTA and CDR2 FQGTGA. CDR3 in amino acids: CASSLGPTSGRSKVGEQYF. The CDR3 DNA reads TGTGCCAGCAGCTTAGGCCCTACTAGCGGGAGGTCGAAGGTCGGCGAGCAGTACTTC.

The J gene is TRBJ1-2, the V gene TRBV1. TRBV1 is assigned pseudogene status. This CDR3 has 16 residues. The CDR3 DNA reads TGCACCAGCAGTAACCCTCTTGTGCGAAAGACCTATGGCTACACCTTC. Protein: CTSSNPLVRKTYGYTF.

A word on this clone: A far bigger clonotype differs at one base, so this is likely a read error. The rearrangement joins TRBV5-1 to TRBJ2-7; TRBD2 is a possible D gene (5 bases). The CDR3 has 11 amino acids. The germline V gene encodes CDR1 SGHRS and CDR2 YFSETQ. With 3 bases removed from V and 7 bases from J, the gap between germline ends came to 8 bases. As DNA, the CDR3 is TGCGCCAGCAGCTCGACGGGAGAGCAGTACTTC. Protein sequence: CASSSTGEQYF.

The table lists this clone with a few counts. The chain couples TRBV7-2 to TRBJ2-1, with D unclear. Germline V lookup: CDR1 SGHTA, CDR2 FQGNSA. V was shortened by 6 bases and J by 0 bases, with 18 bases between the two germline ends. This CDR3 spans 17 amino acids. CDR3 sequence reads: CASRATALSPSYNEQFF. The CDR3 nucleotides are TGTGCCAGCAGAGCAACGGCCCTGTCGCCCTCCTACAATGAGCAGTTCTTC.

In its sample, this clone was seen once. This sequence joins TRBV19 and TRBJ1-1; D remains unclear. This CDR3 region has 14 residues. Trimming stripped 3 bases from V and 1 base from J, with 9 bases between. CDR1 and CDR2 from the germline V gene are LNHDA and SQIVND (reference sequence). The CDR3 spells CASSMTKQNTEAFF. CDR3 nucleotide sequence: TGTGCCAGTAGTATGACGAAACAGAACACTGAAGCTTTCTTT.

This chain connects TRBV9 to TRBJ2-7, with 8 bases matching TRBD2. Germline assignment: CDR1 SGDLS and CDR2 YYNGEE. The CDR3 loop spans 15 amino acids. Trimming at V came to 3 bases and at J to 6 bases, leaving 11 bases not matched to a gene. CDR3 in DNA: TGTGCCAGCAGCGCCAGCGGGGGAACTACTGGCGAGCAGTACTTC. Amino acids: CASSASGGTTGEQYF.

The chain is built from TRBV15 and TRBJ2-1; TRBD2 aligns across 8 bases. The germline V gene encodes CDR1 LNHNV and CDR2 YYDKDF (reference sequence). V trimming: 9 bases; J trimming: 2 bases; junction bases outside the gene matches: 18. The CDR3 contains 18 residues. The CDR3 nucleotides are TGTGCCACAGGGGCCTCGTCGGGAGGGCCGTTTACCTACAATGAGCAGTTCTTC. Translating it yields CATGASSGGPFTYNEQFF. The full variable domain, with the rest looked up from reference TRBV15 and TRBJ2-1, is DAMVIQNPRYQVTQFGKPVTLSCSQTLNHNVMYWYQQKSSQAPKLLFHYYDKDFNNEADTPDNFQSRRPNTSFCFLDIRSPGLGDTAMYLCATGASSGGPFTYNEQFFGPGTRLTVL.

The chain couples TRBV7-3 to TRBJ2-2; 13 bases fit TRBD2. This CDR3 contains 17 residues. V gave up 5 bases and J gave up 1 base; unmatched junction bases: 4. CDR1 is SGHTA and CDR2 is FQGTGA in the germline V gene. CDR3 DNA: TGTGCCAGCAGCCGACTAGCGGGAGGTGGGAACACCGGGGAGCTGTTTTTT. Translating it yields CASSRLAGGGNTGELFF. The whole variable domain, filled in from reference TRBV7-3 and TRBJ2-2, reads GAGVSQTPSNKVTEKGKYVELRCDPISGHTALYWYRQSLGQGPEFLIYFQGTGAADDSGLPNDRFFAVRPEGSVSTLKIQRTERGDSAVYLCASSRLAGGGNTGELFFGEGSRLTVL.

The V and J genes are TRBV29-1 and TRBJ2-5, with 11 bases fitting TRBD1. The CDR3 runs to 14 residues. The germline V gene encodes CDR1 SQVTM and CDR2 ANQGSEA. V dropped 6 bases and J dropped 4; count of bases not matched to a gene: 7. The CDR3 region has the DNA TGCAGCGTCCTAAAAGGGACAGGGGGAGAGACCCAGTACTTC. Its translation: CSVLKGTGGETQYF.